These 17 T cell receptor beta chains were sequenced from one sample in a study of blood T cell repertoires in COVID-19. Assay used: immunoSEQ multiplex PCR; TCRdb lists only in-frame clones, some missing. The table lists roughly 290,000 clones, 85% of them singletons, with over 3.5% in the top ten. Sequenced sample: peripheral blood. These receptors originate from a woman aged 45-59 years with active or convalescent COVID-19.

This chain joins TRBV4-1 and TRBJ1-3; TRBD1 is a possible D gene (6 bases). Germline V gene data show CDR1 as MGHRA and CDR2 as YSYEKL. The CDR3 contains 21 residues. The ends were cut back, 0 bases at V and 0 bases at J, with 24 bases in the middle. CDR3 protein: CASSQDRLGQGLLSSGNTIYF. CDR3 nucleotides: TGCGCCAGCAGCCAAGATCGTTTGGGACAAGGCCTCCTGAGCTCTGGAAACACCATATATTTT.

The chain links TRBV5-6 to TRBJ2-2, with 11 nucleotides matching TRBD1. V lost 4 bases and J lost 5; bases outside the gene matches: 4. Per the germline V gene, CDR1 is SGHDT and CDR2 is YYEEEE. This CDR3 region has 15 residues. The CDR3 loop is CASSLGQGATGELFF. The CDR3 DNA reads TGTGCCAGCAGCCTCGGACAGGGGGCGACCGGGGAGCTGTTTTTT.

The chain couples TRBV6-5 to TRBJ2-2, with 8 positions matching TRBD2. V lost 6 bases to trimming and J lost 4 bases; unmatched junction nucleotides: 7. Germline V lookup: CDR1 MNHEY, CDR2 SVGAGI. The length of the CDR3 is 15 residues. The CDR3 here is CASSGLAVSTGELFF. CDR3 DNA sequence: TGTGCCAGCAGCGGACTAGCCGTGTCCACCGGGGAGCTGTTTTTT.

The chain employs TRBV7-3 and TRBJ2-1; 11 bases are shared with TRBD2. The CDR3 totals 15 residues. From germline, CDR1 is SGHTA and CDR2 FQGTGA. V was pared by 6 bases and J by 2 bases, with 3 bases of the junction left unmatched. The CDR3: CASSMTSGTYNEQFF. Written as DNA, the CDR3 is TGTGCCAGCAGTATGACTAGCGGGACCTACAATGAGCAGTTCTTC.

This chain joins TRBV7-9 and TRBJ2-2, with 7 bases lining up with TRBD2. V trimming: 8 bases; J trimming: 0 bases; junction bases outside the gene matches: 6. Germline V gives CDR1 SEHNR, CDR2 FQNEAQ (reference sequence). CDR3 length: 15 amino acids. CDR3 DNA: TGTGCCAGCGGTTCTAGCGGCGCGAACACCGGGGAGCTGTTTTTT. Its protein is CASGSSGANTGELFF.

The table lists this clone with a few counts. The CDR3 DNA follows: TGCAGCGTTGAAGAGAGGAGCGGGGACTATGGCTACACCTTC. Amino acids: CSVEERSGDYGYTF. The chain has TRBV29-1 and TRBJ1-2; no clear D. The CDR3 spans 14 residues. Germline V gene data show CDR1 as SQVTM and CDR2 as ANQGSEA. Deletions cut 0 bases from V and 3 bases from J, with 11 bases between.

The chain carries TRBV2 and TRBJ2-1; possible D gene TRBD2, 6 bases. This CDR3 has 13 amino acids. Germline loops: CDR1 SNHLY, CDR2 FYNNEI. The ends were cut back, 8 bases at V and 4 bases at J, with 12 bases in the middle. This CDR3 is CASHSEGYNEQFF. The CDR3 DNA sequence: TGTGCCAGCCACTCGGAGGGATACAATGAGCAGTTCTTC.

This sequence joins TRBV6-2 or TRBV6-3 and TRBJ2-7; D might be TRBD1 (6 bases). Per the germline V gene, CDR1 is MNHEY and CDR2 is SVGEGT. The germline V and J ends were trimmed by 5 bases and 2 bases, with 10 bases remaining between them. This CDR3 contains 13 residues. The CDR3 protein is CASSRTVTYEQYF. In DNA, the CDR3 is TGTGCCAGCAGTCGGACAGTAACCTACGAGCAGTACTTC.

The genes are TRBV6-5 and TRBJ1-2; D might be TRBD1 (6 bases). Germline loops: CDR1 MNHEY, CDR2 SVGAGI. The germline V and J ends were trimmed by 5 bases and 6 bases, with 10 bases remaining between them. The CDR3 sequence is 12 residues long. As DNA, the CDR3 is TGTGCCAGCAGTCACAGGGATGATGGCTACACCTTC. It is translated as CASSHRDDGYTF.

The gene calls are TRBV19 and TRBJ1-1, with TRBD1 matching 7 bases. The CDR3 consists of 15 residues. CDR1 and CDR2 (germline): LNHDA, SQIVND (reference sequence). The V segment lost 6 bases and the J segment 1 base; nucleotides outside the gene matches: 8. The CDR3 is CASSLNRGRNTEAFF. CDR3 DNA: TGTGCCAGTAGCTTGAACAGGGGAAGGAACACTGAAGCTTTCTTT.

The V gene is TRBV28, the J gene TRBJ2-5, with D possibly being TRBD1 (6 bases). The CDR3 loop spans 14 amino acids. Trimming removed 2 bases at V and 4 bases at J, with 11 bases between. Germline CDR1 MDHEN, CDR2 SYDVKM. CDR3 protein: CASSLGQPIETQYF. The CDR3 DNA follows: TGTGCCAGCAGTTTAGGACAGCCTATAGAGACCCAGTACTTC.

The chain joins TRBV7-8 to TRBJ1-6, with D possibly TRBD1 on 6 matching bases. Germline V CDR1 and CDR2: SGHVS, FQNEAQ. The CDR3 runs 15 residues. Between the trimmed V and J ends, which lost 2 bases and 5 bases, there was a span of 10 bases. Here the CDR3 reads CASSLIQGHNSPLHF. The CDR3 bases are TGTGCCAGCAGCTTAATTCAGGGGCATAATTCACCCCTCCACTTT. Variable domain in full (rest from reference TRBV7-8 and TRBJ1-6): GAGVSQSPRYKVAKRGQDVALRCDPISGHVSLFWYQQALGQGPEFLTYFQNEAQLDKSGLPSDRFFAERPEGSVSTLKIQRTQQEDSAVYLCASSLIQGHNSPLHFGNGTRLTVT.

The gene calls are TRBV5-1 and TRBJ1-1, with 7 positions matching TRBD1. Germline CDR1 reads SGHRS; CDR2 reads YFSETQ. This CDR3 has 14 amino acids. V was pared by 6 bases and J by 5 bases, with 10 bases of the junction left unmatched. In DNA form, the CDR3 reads TGCGCCAGCAATCGGGCAGACAGGGCTACTGAAGCTTTCTTT. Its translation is CASNRADRATEAFF.

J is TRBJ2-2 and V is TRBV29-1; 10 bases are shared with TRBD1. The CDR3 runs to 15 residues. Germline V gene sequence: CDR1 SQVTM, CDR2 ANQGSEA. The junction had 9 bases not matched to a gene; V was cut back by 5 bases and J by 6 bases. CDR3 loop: CSVSGQGVRPGELFF. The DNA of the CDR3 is TGCAGCGTTTCCGGACAGGGGGTTCGCCCCGGGGAGCTGTTTTTT.

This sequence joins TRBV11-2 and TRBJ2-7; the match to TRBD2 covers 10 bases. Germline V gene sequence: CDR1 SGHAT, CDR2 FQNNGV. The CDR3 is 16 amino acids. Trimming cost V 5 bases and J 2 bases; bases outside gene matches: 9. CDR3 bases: TGTGCCAGCAGCCCACGGGGAGCGGGAGGGACCTACGAGCAGTACTTC. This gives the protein CASSPRGAGGTYEQYF.

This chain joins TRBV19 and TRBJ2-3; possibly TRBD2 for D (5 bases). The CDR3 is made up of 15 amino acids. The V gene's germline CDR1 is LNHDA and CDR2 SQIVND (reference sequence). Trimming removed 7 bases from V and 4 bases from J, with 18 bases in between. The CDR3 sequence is CASTGSLGRADTQYF. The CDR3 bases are TGTGCCAGTACCGGCTCTCTAGGGCGGGCAGATACGCAGTATTTT.

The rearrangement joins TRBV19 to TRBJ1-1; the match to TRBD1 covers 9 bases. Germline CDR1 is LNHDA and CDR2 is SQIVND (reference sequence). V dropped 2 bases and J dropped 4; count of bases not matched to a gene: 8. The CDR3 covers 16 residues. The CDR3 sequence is CASSIKTGGGGTEAFF. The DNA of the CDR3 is TGTGCCAGTAGTATAAAGACAGGGGGTGGAGGCACTGAAGCTTTCTTT.